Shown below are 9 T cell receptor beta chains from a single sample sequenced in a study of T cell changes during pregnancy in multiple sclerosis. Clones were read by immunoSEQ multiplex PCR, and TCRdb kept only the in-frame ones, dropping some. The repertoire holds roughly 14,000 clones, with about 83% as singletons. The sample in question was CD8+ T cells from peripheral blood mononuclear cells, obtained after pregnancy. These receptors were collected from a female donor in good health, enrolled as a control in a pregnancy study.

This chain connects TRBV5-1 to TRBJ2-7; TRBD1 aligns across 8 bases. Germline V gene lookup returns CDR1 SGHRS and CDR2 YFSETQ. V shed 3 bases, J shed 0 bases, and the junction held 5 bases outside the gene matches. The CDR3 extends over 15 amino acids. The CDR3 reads CASSWGTGASYEQYF. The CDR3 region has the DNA TGCGCCAGCAGCTGGGGGACAGGTGCCTCCTACGAGCAGTACTTC.

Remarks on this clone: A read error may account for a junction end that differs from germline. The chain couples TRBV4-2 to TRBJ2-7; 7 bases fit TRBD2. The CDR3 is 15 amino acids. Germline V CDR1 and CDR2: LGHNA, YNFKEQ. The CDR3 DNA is TGTGCCAGCAGCCCGGGAGGCACGTCCAGGAACGATCAGTACTTC. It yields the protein CASSPGGTSRNDQYF.

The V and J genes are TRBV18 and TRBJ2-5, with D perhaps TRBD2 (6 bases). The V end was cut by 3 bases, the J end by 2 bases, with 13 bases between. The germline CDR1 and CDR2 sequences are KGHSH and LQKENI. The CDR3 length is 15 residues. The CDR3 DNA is TGTGCCAGCTCACCCTCGACTAGACCACAAGAGACCCAGTACTTC. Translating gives CASSPSTRPQETQYF.

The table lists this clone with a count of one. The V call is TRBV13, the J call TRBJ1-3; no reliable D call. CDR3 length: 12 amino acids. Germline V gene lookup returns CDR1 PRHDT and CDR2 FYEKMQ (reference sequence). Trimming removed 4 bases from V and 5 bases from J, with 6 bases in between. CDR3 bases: TGTGCCAGCAGCTCCCCTCGAAACACCATATATTTT. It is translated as CASSSPRNTIYF.

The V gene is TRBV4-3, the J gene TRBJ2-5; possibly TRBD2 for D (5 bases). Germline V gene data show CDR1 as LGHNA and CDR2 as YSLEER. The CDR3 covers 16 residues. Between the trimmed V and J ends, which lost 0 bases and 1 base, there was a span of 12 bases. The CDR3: CASSQDRGLGQETQYF. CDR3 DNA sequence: TGCGCCAGCAGCCAAGATCGCGGGCTAGGCCAAGAGACCCAGTACTTC.

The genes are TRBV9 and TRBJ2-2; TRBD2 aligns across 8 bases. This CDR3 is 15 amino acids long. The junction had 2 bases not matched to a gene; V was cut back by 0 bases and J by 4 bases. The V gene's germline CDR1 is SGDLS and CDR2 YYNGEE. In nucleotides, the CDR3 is TGTGCCAGCAGCGTAGGGACTAGCTCCACCGGGGAGCTGTTTTTT. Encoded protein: CASSVGTSSTGELFF.

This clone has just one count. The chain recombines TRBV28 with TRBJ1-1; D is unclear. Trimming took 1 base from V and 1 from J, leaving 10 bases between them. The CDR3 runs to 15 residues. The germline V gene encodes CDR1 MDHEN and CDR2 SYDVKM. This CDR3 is CASSLSSTANTEAFF. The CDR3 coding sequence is TGTGCCAGCAGTTTATCCTCGACTGCGAACACTGAAGCTTTCTTT.

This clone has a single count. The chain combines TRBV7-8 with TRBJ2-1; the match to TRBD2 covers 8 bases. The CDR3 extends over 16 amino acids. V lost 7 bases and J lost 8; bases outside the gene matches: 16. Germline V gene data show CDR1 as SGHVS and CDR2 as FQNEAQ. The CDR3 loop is CASIGGASGATHEQFF. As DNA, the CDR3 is TGTGCCAGCATCGGGGGGGCTAGCGGCGCTACTCATGAGCAGTTCTTC.

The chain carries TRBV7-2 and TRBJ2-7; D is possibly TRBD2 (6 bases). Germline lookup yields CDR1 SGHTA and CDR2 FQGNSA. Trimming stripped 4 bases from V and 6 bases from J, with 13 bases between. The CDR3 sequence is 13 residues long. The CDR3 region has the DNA TGTGCCAGCAGCTCGGACTACTTCCGCGAGCAGTACTTC. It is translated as CASSSDYFREQYF.